The present T cell receptor beta chain was sequenced within a study of radiotherapy plus CTLA-4 blockade in lung cancer. Overall study: Objective responses were documented in around 18% of patients, with disease control in approximately 31%. Study-wide results and caveats: TCR clones from tumors expanded in blood after radiotherapy plus ipilimumab. Reportedly, early blood T cell clone dynamics best predicted response, with interferon-beta.

CDR3 size: 15 residues. Trimming stripped 4 bases from V and 2 bases from J, with 13 bases between. Per germline, CDR1 LNHDA and CDR2 SQIVND (reference sequence). Sequencing used immunoSEQ multiplex PCR; TCRdb keeps in-frame clones, though not all of them. The repertoire includes tens of thousands of clones, over 75% of them detected once, and around 8% sits in the top ten. As for this clone: The antigen remains undetermined.

The sequence came from a human donor with non-small cell lung cancer who had stable disease on radiotherapy plus ipilimumab. This specimen consisted of peripheral blood, obtained from a patient treated with radiotherapy plus ipilimumab. The chain joins TRBV19 to TRBJ2-3, with D perhaps TRBD2 (5 bases). The CDR3 here is CASSTYGVITDTQYF. CDR3 bases: TGTGCCAGTAGTACCTACGGGGTGATCACAGATACGCAGTATTTT.